This note documents a single TCR beta chain sequence. The data belong to a study of control samples from healthy donors and cancer patients. The table came from immunoSEQ multiplex PCR; TCRdb's copy has only in-frame clones and leaves some out. Seen here are about 110,000 clones, about 80% observed once, and the top ten hold around 6.4%. The CDR3 is made up of 15 amino acids. Looked up from germline, CDR1 is SEHNR and CDR2 is FQNEAQ (reference sequence). J lost 1 base, V lost 7 bases, and 4 bases had no gene match. This rearrangement joins TRBV7-9 to TRBJ1-1; 12 positions match TRBD1. This sequence was found in a man younger than 35 in good health. Input material: blood. CDR3 DNA: TGTGCCAGCACCTTGGGACAGGGGGCGAACACTGAAGCTTTCTTT. Residues: CASTLGQGANTEAFF.